The present TCR beta chain was sequenced within a study of blood T cell repertoires in COVID-19. Study overall: The United States, Italy and Spain provided the acute and convalescent COVID-19 samples. Nucleic acid was either cDNA or gDNA, and it came from T cells, B-cell-depleted T cells, or PBMCs.

Between the trimmed V and J ends, which lost 6 bases and 2 bases, there was a span of 17 bases. The CDR3 spans 15 residues. Per germline, CDR1 LGHDT and CDR2 YNNKEL (reference sequence). Authors' analysis steps: Amplification from reference gene primers served as the basis for estimated nucleated cell counts. The assay was immunoSEQ multiplex PCR, and TCRdb's table has in-frame clones only and misses some. The V and J calls and the clone size are those of that table, but D and trimming were determined from the DNA. This table holds 120,000 to 150,000 clones, approximately 80% found once. V usage is TRBV3-1 (or the pseudogene TRBV3-2) and J usage is TRBJ2-7; TRBD2 might be the D (5 bases). The TCR comes from a woman aged 45-65 years with acute or convalescent COVID-19. The sequenced sample consisted of peripheral blood. For the CDR3, the DNA is TGTGCCAGCAGAGTGGGAGAGAGCATAACCTACGAGCAGTACTTC. Amino acid sequence: CASRVGESITYEQYF.